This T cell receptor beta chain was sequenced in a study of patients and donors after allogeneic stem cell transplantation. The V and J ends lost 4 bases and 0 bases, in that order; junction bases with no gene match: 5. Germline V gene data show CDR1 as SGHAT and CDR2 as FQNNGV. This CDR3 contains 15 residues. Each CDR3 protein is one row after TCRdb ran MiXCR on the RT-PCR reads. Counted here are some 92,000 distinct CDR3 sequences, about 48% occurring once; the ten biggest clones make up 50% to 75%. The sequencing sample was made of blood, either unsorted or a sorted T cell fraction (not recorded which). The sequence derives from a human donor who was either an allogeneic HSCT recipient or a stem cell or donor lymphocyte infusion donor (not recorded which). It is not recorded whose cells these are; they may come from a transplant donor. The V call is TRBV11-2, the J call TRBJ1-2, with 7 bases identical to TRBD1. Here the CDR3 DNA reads TGTGCCAGCAGCTACGGGACAGAGACTAACTATGGCTACACCTTC. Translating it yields CASSYGTETNYGYTF.